The clone carrying this TCR beta chain was counted ten times or more. One end of the junction does not line up with germline, which may come from a read error. Sequencing libraries for TCR beta were prepared with iRepertoire HTBI primers and Arm-PCR of CDR3 regions. In TCRdb, the multiplex PCR reads were re-called with MiXCR into one record per CDR3 protein. The sample carries about 420,000 distinct CDR3 sequences, approximately 16% recorded once. The data originate from a study of regulatory T cells in long-lasting Graves disease. Germline lookup yields CDR1 SGHAT and CDR2 FQDESV (reference sequence). CDR3 length: 16 amino acids. Documented time point: newly diagnosed GD, antithyroid drugs for less than 3 months. Scientists built the TCR library using RNA that was extracted from PBMCs. The sample was also linked to a second study, of T cells in Graves' hyperthyroidism and ophthalmopathy.

This TCR was recovered from a woman aged 18 to 35 with Graves disease. Sequencing was performed on peripheral blood mononuclear cells (PBMCs), taken at new diagnosis, from a patient treated with antithyroid drugs. V gene TRBV11-1 combines with J gene TRBJ2-3; 8 bases line up with TRBD2. This CDR3 is CASSLVSSGSTDTQYF. DNA of the CDR3: TGCGCCAGCAGCTTGGTCTCTAGCGGGAGCACAGATACGCAGTATTTT.